Sequencing of this TCR beta chain was carried out in a study of blood T cell repertoires in COVID-19. The CDR3 covers 13 residues. Trimming took 7 bases from V and 2 from J, leaving 10 bases between them. Germline V gene data show CDR1 as SGHTA and CDR2 as FQGTGA. Sequencing used immunoSEQ multiplex PCR; TCRdb keeps in-frame clones, though not all of them. This table holds around 70,000 clones, 80% found once. V and J are TRBV7-3 and TRBJ2-3, with D possibly being TRBD2 (6 bases). The source is a man aged 65 to 79 who had recovered from COVID-19. The sample consisted of peripheral blood. The CDR3 sequence: CASTRDHTDTQYF. CDR3 coding DNA: TGTGCCAGCACGCGGGACCACACAGATACGCAGTATTTT.